The rows below give T cell receptor beta chains drawn from one sample of a study of blood T cell repertoires in COVID-19. The repertoire was sequenced with immunoSEQ multiplex PCR; TCRdb's copy has only in-frame clones and lacks some. The sample lists roughly 230,000 clones; about four fifths were seen once. What was sequenced was PBMCs or T cells enriched from blood (not recorded which). The receptors were gathered from a woman aged 60-70 years who had recovered from COVID-19. Both conserved end residues are part of each CDR3. A D gene is named only where the DNA matches it firmly. Clone size is not always given. Where it is, it says once, few, many or a class for expanded clones.

size: -
J: TRBJ2-1
V: TRBV20-1
D: -
CDR3: CSAKANEQFF

size: once
J: TRBJ2-3
V: TRBV5-1
D: TRBD2
CDR3: CASSLGLAGGPTDTQYF

size: -
J: TRBJ2-1
V: TRBV20-1
D: TRBD2
CDR3: CSASPSGVNEQFF

size: -
J: TRBJ1-1
V: TRBV19
D: TRBD1
CDR3: CASSIKGADTEAFF

size: -
J: TRBJ1-2
V: TRBV25-1
D: TRBD1
CDR3: CASSVTGGTDYGYTF

size: -
J: TRBJ1-3
V: TRBV18
D: -
CDR3: CASSPPSVYGGNTIYF

size: few
J: TRBJ2-5
V: TRBV10-2
D: TRBD2
CDR3: CASGYLAGKRETQYF

size: -
J: TRBJ2-7
V: TRBV11-2
D: -
CDR3: CASSLGSGGQEQYF

size: -
J: TRBJ2-1
V: TRBV5-4
D: TRBD1
CDR3: CASSLQTGSSYNEQFF

size: -
J: TRBJ1-2
V: TRBV6-5
D: -
CDR3: CASRISGWDGYTF

size: -
J: TRBJ1-1
V: TRBV7-9
D: -
CDR3: CASSLGSGGTEAFF

size: -
J: TRBJ2-5
V: TRBV29-1
D: TRBD2
CDR3: CSVEVGGGLETQYF

size: few
J: TRBJ1-6
V: TRBV27
D: -
CDR3: CASSFALSSYNSPLHF

size: -
J: TRBJ2-1
V: TRBV11-3
D: -
CDR3: CASSSGQGHYNEQFF

size: -
J: TRBJ2-5
V: TRBV10-3
D: -
CDR3: CAISEARTETQYF

size: -
J: TRBJ1-4
V: TRBV14
D: TRBD1
CDR3: CASSQVWDRGEKLFF

size: -
J: TRBJ1-2
V: TRBV30
D: TRBD1
CDR3: CACGGGTGGYGYTF

size: -
J: TRBJ1-1
V: TRBV7-2
D: TRBD1
CDR3: CASSYRGLDTEAFF

size: -
J: TRBJ2-2
V: TRBV7-9
D: -
CDR3: CASSSQGTNTGELFF

size: -
J: TRBJ2-3
V: TRBV29-1
D: -
CDR3: CSVGEGLDTDTQYF

size: -
J: TRBJ2-7
V: TRBV6-5
D: -
CDR3: CASSYSSLGSYEQYF

size: -
J: TRBJ2-1
V: TRBV2
D: -
CDR3: CASSGPGGSYNEQFF

size: -
J: TRBJ2-1
V: TRBV7-2
D: TRBD2
CDR3: CASRSGSFDEQFF

size: -
J: TRBJ1-1
V: TRBV7-2
D: -
CDR3: CASPPTPGLKNTEAFF

size: once
J: TRBJ2-3
V: TRBV7-2
D: TRBD1
CDR3: CASSLVWAGGFDTQYF

size: -
J: TRBJ1-1
V: TRBV18
D: TRBD1
CDR3: CASSPTRTGTEAFF

size: -
J: TRBJ2-3
V: TRBV18
D: -
CDR3: CASARVAESTDTQYF

size: once
J: TRBJ1-1
V: TRBV29-1
D: -
CDR3: CSIVPSGETEAFF

size: once
J: TRBJ1-2
V: TRBV15
D: -
CDR3: CATSRVAGYGYTF

size: -
J: TRBJ2-5
V: TRBV30
D: -
CDR3: CAWSVGNGETQYF

size: few
J: TRBJ1-5
V: TRBV4-2
D: TRBD1
CDR3: CASSPRDRDNQPQHF

size: -
J: TRBJ2-3
V: TRBV10-1
D: TRBD2
CDR3: CASSVLAGGRDTQYF

size: -
J: TRBJ2-2
V: TRBV9
D: TRBD2
CDR3: CASSATSGYGGELFF